This T cell receptor beta chain was profiled in a study of blood T cell repertoires in COVID-19. Study overall: Sources were T cells, B-cell-depleted T cells, or PBMCs; the material itself was cDNA or gDNA.

Germline assignment: CDR1 MDHEN and CDR2 SYDVKM. The V gene lost 6 bases and the J gene lost 6 bases, with 18 bases spanning the gap. The CDR3 is made up of 14 amino acids. Clones were read by immunoSEQ multiplex PCR, and TCRdb kept only the in-frame ones, dropping some. Of around 190,000 clones in the sample, approximately 90% were seen once. The material sequenced was peripheral blood. This clonotype originated in a man aged 25 to 40 with acute or convalescent COVID-19. The chain uses TRBV28 and TRBJ2-7; TRBD2 might be the D (6 bases). The CDR3 here is CASRGTGLGGEQYF. The CDR3 bases are TGTGCCAGCAGGGGAACGGGGTTGGGAGGCGAGCAGTACTTC.